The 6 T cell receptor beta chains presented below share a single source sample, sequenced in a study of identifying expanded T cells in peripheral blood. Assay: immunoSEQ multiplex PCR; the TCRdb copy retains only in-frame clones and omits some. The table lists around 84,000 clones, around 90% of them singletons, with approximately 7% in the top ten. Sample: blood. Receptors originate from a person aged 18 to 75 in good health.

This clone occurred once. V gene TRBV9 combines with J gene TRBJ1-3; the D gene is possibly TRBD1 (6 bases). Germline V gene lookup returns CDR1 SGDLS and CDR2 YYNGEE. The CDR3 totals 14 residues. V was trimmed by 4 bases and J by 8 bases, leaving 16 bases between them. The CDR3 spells CASSYSGTSDTIYF. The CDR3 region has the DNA TGTGCCAGCAGCTATTCCGGGACATCCGACACCATATATTTT.

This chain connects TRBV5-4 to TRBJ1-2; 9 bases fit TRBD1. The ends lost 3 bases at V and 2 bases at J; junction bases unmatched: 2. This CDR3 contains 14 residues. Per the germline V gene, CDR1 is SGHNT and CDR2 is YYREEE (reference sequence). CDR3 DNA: TGTGCCAGCAGCTCGGGACAGGGCAACTATGGCTACACCTTC. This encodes CASSSGQGNYGYTF.

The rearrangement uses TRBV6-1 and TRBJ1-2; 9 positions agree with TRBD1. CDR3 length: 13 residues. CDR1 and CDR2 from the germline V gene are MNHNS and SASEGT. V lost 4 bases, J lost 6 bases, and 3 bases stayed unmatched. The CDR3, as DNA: TGTGCCAGCAGTGGTCGGGACAGGGATGGCTACACCTTC. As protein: CASSGRDRDGYTF.

The CDR3, as DNA: TGTGCCAGCTCACCCCGGGACCGGACTAACTATGGCTACACCTTC. Translation gives CASSPRDRTNYGYTF. The V gene is TRBV18, the J gene TRBJ1-2; maybe TRBD1 (5 bases). The CDR3 length is 15 residues. CDR1 is KGHSH, CDR2 LQKENI, per germline. V was trimmed by 3 bases and J by 0 bases, leaving 11 bases between them.

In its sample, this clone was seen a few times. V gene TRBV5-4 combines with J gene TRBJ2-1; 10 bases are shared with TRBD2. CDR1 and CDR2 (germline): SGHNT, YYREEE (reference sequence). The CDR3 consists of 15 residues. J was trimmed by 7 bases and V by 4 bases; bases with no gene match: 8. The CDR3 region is CASSLNSGRINEQFF. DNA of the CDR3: TGTGCCAGCAGCCTGAATAGCGGGAGGATAAATGAGCAGTTCTTC.

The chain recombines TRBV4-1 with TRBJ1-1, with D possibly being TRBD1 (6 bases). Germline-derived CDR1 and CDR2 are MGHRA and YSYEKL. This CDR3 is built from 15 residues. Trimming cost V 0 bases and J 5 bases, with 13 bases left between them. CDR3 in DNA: TGCGCCAGCAGCCAAGAAGGGCAGGGGAGAACTGAAGCTTTCTTT. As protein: CASSQEGQGRTEAFF.